One sample yielded the 21 T cell receptor beta chains listed below, sequenced in a study of breast tumors, draining lymph nodes, adjacent tissues. TCRdb re-analysed the multiplex PCR reads in MiXCR, keeping a single row per CDR3 protein. The table shows approximately 52,000 distinct CDR3 sequences, with under 45% occurring only once. The sequenced sample was breast tumor tissue. These receptor sequences come from a female donor with breast cancer. Some clones in this sample may be carry-over from other donors' samples.

Ten or more counts support this clonotype. This rearrangement joins TRBV3-1 to TRBJ2-6; unclear D gene. V was cut by 3 bases and J by 1 base, with 7 bases left in between. The CDR3 contains 15 residues. The V gene's germline CDR1 is LGHDT and CDR2 YNNKEL (reference sequence). The CDR3 DNA follows: TGTGCCAGCAGCCATGTCCGGTCTGGGGCCAACGTCCTGACTTTC. The encoded protein is CASSHVRSGANVLTF.

On this clonotype: A junction boundary mismatches the germline segment, possibly from a read error. The chain links TRBV13 to TRBJ2-7, with TRBD1 matching 9 bases. The CDR3 loop spans 14 amino acids. Germline-derived CDR1 and CDR2 are PRHDT and FYEKMQ (reference sequence). The CDR3 region has the DNA TGTGTCAGCGGCATCGACAGGGGGGCCTACGAGCAGTACTTC. Protein product: CVSGIDRGAYEQYF.

With regard to this clonotype: One junction end disagrees with the germline gene, perhaps due to a read error. The rearrangement joins TRBV6-2 or TRBV6-3 to TRBJ1-5, with 7 bases matching TRBD1. Germline values: CDR1 MNHEY, CDR2 SVGEGT. This CDR3 is 15 amino acids long. The CDR3 sequence: CANSRQGLTYQPQHF. The CDR3 DNA reads as TGCGCCAACAGCCGACAGGGTTTGACCTATCAGCCCCAGCATTTT.

V usage is TRBV3-2 and J usage is TRBJ2-6; no check of the table's D call, TRBD1, against the DNA was made. TRBV3-2 is marked as a pseudogene. This CDR3 is built from 20 residues. CDR3 residues: CASSQQEQGVGLSGANVLTF. CDR3 bases: TGTGCCAGCAGCCAACAAGAACAGGGCGTGGGGTTGTCTGGGGCCAACGTCCTGACTTTC.

In this sample, this clonotype turned up once. V usage is TRBV19 and J usage is TRBJ1-2, with 8 bases matching TRBD1. Germline lookup yields CDR1 LNHDA and CDR2 SQIVND (reference sequence). The CDR3 totals 14 residues. The V segment lost 4 bases and the J segment 2 bases; nucleotides outside the gene matches: 3. CDR3 region: CASSTRTGNYGYTF. The CDR3 region has the DNA TGTGCCAGTAGTACAAGGACAGGGAACTATGGCTACACCTTC. The full variable domain, completed using reference TRBV19 and TRBJ1-2, is DGGITQSPKYLFRKEGQNVTLSCEQNLNHDAMYWYRQDPGQGLRLIYYSQIVNDFQKGDIAEGYSVSREKKESFPLTVTSAQKNPTAFYLCASSTRTGNYGYTFGSGTRLTVV.

Notes on this clonotype: This may be a read error, as it is one base from a much larger clone. The chain has TRBV20-1 and TRBJ2-1, with TRBD2 matching over 7 bases. The germline gives CDR1 DFQATT, CDR2 SNEGSKA (reference sequence). The CDR3 length is 14 residues. CDR3 in amino acids: CSTTRRGDYTEQFF. In nucleotides, the CDR3 is TGCAGTACCACTCGCCGGGGGGATTACACTGAGCAGTTCTTC.

In this sample, this clonotype turned up many times. The V call is TRBV9, the J call TRBJ2-7; possibly TRBD2 for D (6 bases). The germline CDR1 and CDR2 sequences are SGDLS and YYNGEE. The V and J ends lost 0 bases and 12 bases respectively, with 25 bases between them. CDR3 size: 16 residues. DNA for the CDR3: TGTGCCAGCAGCGTAGGTTTTGAGGGTGTGGGAGGTGTTCTGTACTTC. Protein product: CASSVGFEGVGGVLYF.

The chain is built from TRBV11-2 and TRBJ2-1; 13 nucleotides line up with TRBD2. V lost 5 bases, J lost 6 bases, and 4 bases stayed unmatched. CDR1 and CDR2 from the germline V gene are SGHAT and FQNNGV. The CDR3 is made up of 15 amino acids. CDR3 in amino acids: CASSRGLAGVNEQFF. The CDR3 DNA sequence: TGTGCCAGCAGCCGCGGACTAGCGGGAGTCAATGAGCAGTTCTTC.

Ten or more counts support this clonotype. The chain couples TRBV20-1 to TRBJ2-5; 10 bases map to TRBD2. The length of the CDR3 is 15 residues. V trimming: 6 bases; J trimming: 7 bases; junction bases outside the gene matches: 14. Germline CDR1 reads DFQATT; CDR2 reads SNEGSKA (reference sequence). CDR3 residues: CSATHLAGARGTQYF. The CDR3 DNA is TGCAGTGCCACGCACCTAGCGGGGGCACGGGGGACCCAGTACTTC.

This clonotype was found many times. The chain links TRBV7-9 to TRBJ2-4; D possibly corresponds to TRBD1 (6 bases). The CDR3 runs to 16 residues. Trimming removed 4 bases from V and 0 bases from J, with 13 bases in between. Germline CDR1 is SEHNR and CDR2 is FQNEAQ (reference sequence). Here the CDR3 reads CASSSDSPLAKNIQYF. In DNA, the CDR3 is TGTGCCAGCAGCTCGGACAGCCCCCTAGCCAAAAACATTCAGTACTTC.

This clonotype was detected a few times. The rearrangement joins TRBV19 to TRBJ1-1; D remains ambiguous. This CDR3 has 13 amino acids. Trimming cost V 4 bases and J 3 bases, with 9 bases left between them. In germline, CDR1 is LNHDA, CDR2 SQIVND (reference sequence). CDR3 loop: CASSTTSDTEAFF. The CDR3 region has the DNA TGTGCCAGTAGTACCACGAGCGACACTGAAGCTTTCTTT.

V is TRBV10-3 and J is TRBJ2-5, with no clear D. CDR3 length: 15 amino acids. The germline gives CDR1 ENHRY, CDR2 SYGVKD. V was cut by 10 bases and J by 3 bases, with 21 bases left in between. CDR3 coding DNA: TGTGCCACCGCACGGGCAGTAGACTCCGAAGAGACCCAGTACTTC. This encodes CATARAVDSEETQYF.

The table lists this clonotype with many counts. The gene calls are TRBV18 and TRBJ2-7, with 9 bases matching TRBD1. The V and J ends lost 2 bases and 6 bases, in that order; junction bases with no gene match: 5. Germline V gene data show CDR1 as KGHSH and CDR2 as LQKENI. This CDR3 has 14 residues. As DNA, the CDR3 is TGTGCCAGCTCACCAAGGACAGGGGTGGCCGAGCAGTACTTC. Its translation is CASSPRTGVAEQYF.

In this sample, this clonotype turned up once. The rearrangement uses TRBV11-1 and TRBJ2-7; D unresolved. The CDR3 is 13 amino acids. CDR1 and CDR2 from the germline V gene are SGHAT and FQDESV (reference sequence). V lost 8 bases and J lost 5, with 16 bases in between. The CDR3 loop reads CASALGIRNEQYF. CDR3 in DNA: TGTGCCAGCGCTTTGGGGATTCGCAACGAGCAGTACTTC. The full variable domain, completed using reference TRBV11-1 and TRBJ2-7, is EAEVAQSPRYKITEKSQAVAFWCDPISGHATLYWYRQILGQGPELLVQFQDESVVDDSQLPKDRFSAERLKGVDSTLKIQPAELGDSAMYLCASALGIRNEQYFGPGTRLTVT.

The chain has TRBV28 and TRBJ1-3; D perhaps matches TRBD1 (5 bases). The ends were cut back, 3 bases at V and 0 bases at J, with 15 bases in the middle. From germline, CDR1 is MDHEN and CDR2 SYDVKM. There are 17 residues in the CDR3. The CDR3 bases are TGTGCCAGCAGTTTCCAAGTAGGGGAAGGCTCTGGAAACACCATATATTTT. Translating gives CASSFQVGEGSGNTIYF. The entire variable domain, with the rest obtained from reference TRBV28 and TRBJ1-3, is as follows: DVKVTQSSRYLVKRTGEKVFLECVQDMDHENMFWYRQDPGLGLRLIYFSYDVKMKEKGDIPEGYSVSREKKERFSLILESASTNQTSMYLCASSFQVGEGSGNTIYFGEGSWLTVV.

CDR3 amino acids: CATSQTGGTRGHEQFF. The DNA of the CDR3 is TGTGCCACCAGCCAGACAGGAGGGACAAGAGGCCATGAGCAGTTCTTC. V and J are TRBV24-1 and TRBJ2-1; perhaps D is TRBD1 or TRBD2 (6 bases each). Germline CDR1 and CDR2: KGHDR and SFDVKD. Trimming stripped 7 bases from V and 8 bases from J, with 23 bases between. This CDR3 spans 16 amino acids.

This clonotype was recorded at least ten times. J is TRBJ2-7 and V is TRBV6-2 or TRBV6-3, with 8 bases identical to TRBD2. This CDR3 is built from 15 residues. The junction had 13 bases not matched to a gene; V was cut back by 6 bases and J by 6 bases. Looked up from germline, CDR1 is MNHEY and CDR2 is SVGEGT. CDR3 DNA: TGTGCCAGCAGACCACTAGCGGCAGGAGGGGGCGAGCAGTACTTC. Its translation is CASRPLAAGGGEQYF.

Ten or more counts support this clonotype. This chain joins TRBV5-1 and TRBJ2-1, with TRBD2 matching over 7 bases. CDR3 length equals 16 residues. CDR1 is SGHRS, CDR2 YFSETQ, per germline. Unmatched junction bases numbered 5, after V lost 1 base and J lost 1 base. The CDR3 here is CASSLLGGSSYNEQFF. The CDR3, as DNA: TGCGCCAGCAGCTTGTTGGGCGGGAGTTCCTACAATGAGCAGTTCTTC.

This clonotype turned up a few times. A much more abundant neighbour one base away suggests this may be a read error. This chain links TRBV9 with TRBJ2-1; D might be TRBD2 (5 bases). The CDR3 runs to 14 residues. In germline, CDR1 is SGDLS, CDR2 YYNGEE. The DNA of the CDR3 is TGTGCCAGCAGCTCGACCTGGCTAGCTCATGAGCAGTCCTTC. Its protein product is CASSSTWLAHEQSF.

The V call is TRBV6-4, the J call TRBJ2-5, with TRBD1 matching over 10 bases. This CDR3 comprises 14 residues. The trim removed 8 bases at V and 2 bases at J, leaving 5 bases unmatched. Germline V gene lookup returns CDR1 MRHNA and CDR2 SNTAGT. CDR3 amino acids: CASASDRGQETQYF. The CDR3 nucleotides are TGTGCCAGCGCCTCGGACAGGGGGCAAGAGACCCAGTACTTC.

This clonotype was observed at least ten times. The chain carries TRBV6-4 and TRBJ1-6, with D possibly TRBD1 on 6 matching bases. Trimming took 5 bases from V and 7 from J, leaving 12 bases between them. The CDR3 contains 14 residues. Germline assignment: CDR1 MRHNA and CDR2 SNTAGT. The CDR3: CASSMGAPNSPLHF. The CDR3 DNA is TGTGCCAGCAGTATGGGGGCACCAAATTCACCCCTCCACTTT.